This TCR beta chain was captured by sequencing in a study of blood T cell repertoires in COVID-19. As for the study in general: Whether acute or convalescent, the COVID-19 samples came from the United States, Italy and Spain. In each case, the material was cDNA or gDNA derived from T cells, B-cell-depleted T cells, or PBMCs.

The table came from immunoSEQ multiplex PCR; TCRdb's copy has only in-frame clones and leaves some out. The sample holds around 100,000 clones, 90% seen once. The J segment lost 8 bases and the V segment lost 2 bases, leaving 11 bases of the junction unmatched. Germline-derived CDR1 and CDR2 are GTSNPN and SVGIG (reference sequence). The CDR3 covers 17 residues. The clonotype was recovered from a middle-aged man with acute or convalescent COVID-19. Material for sequencing was peripheral blood. The chain has TRBV30 and TRBJ2-1, with 14 bases identical to TRBD2. CDR3: CAWSYGLAGGPGDEQFF. The CDR3 nucleotides read TGTGCCTGGAGTTATGGACTAGCGGGAGGTCCTGGGGATGAGCAGTTCTTC.